This T cell receptor beta chain was observed in a study of blood T cell repertoires in COVID-19. Across the whole study: COVID-19 samples from acute and convalescent phases originated in the United States, Italy and Spain. Sources were T cells, B-cell-depleted T cells, or PBMCs; the material itself was cDNA or gDNA.

Trimming removed 5 bases from V and 8 bases from J, with 6 bases in between. Germline CDR1 and CDR2: SEHNR and FQNEAQ (reference sequence). The CDR3 length is 11 residues. Original methodology: Amplification from reference gene primers served as the basis for estimated nucleated cell counts. Sequenced by immunoSEQ multiplex PCR; TCRdb stores in-frame clones only, minus some. V, J and clone size derive from that table, while D and trimming were established from the DNA sequence. The sample consists of 240,000 or so clones, approximately 86% of them appearing once. The source material was peripheral blood. The chain employs TRBV7-9 and TRBJ1-4; no reliable D call. This TCR was sampled from a woman aged 65 to 85 with active or convalescent COVID-19. This chain's CDR3 is CASSQREKLFF. CDR3 DNA: TGTGCCAGCAGCCAACGGGAAAAACTGTTTTTT.